This record looks at one T cell receptor beta chain sequence and its context. RNA transcripts provided the template for amplifying TCR beta CDR3 regions. The authors performed first-round RT-PCR with HTBI primers and then a second-round multiplex PCR. One entry per CDR3 protein, called by TCRdb with MiXCR from the multiplex PCR reads. The sample carries around 670,000 distinct CDR3 sequences, roughly two fifths recorded once. The sample belongs to a study of Graves' ophthalmopathy and Graves' hyperthyroidism. The sequencing sample was made of peripheral blood. The receptor was derived from an adult man with Graves' ophthalmopathy.

The CDR3 coding sequence is TGTGCCAGCAGCTTTGAGGGAGGTTTTAGTATCCACTTT. Protein: CASSFEGGFSIHF. The chain has TRBV7-2 and TRBJ1-6; D gene ambiguous. Trimming removed 3 bases from V and 17 bases from J, with 17 bases in between. This CDR3 comprises 13 residues. Germline CDR1 is SGHTA and CDR2 is FQGNSA.